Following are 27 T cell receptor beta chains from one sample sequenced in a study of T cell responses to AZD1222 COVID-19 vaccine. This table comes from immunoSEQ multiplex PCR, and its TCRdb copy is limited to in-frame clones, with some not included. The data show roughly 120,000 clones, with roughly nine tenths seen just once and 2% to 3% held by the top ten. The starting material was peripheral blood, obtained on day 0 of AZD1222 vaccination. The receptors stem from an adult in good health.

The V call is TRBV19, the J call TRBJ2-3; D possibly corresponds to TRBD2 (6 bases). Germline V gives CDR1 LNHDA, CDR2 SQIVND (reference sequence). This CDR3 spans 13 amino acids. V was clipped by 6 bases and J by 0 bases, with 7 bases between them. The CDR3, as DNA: TGTGCCAGTAGCGGGAGTAGCACAGATACGCAGTATTTT. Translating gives CASSGSSTDTQYF.

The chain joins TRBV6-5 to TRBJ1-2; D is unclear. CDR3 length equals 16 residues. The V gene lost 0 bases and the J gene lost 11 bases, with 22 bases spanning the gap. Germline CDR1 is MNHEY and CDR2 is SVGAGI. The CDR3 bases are TGTGCCAGCAGTTACTCGACTCTGGGAGGTCCCTCGAGGTACACCTTC. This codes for CASSYSTLGGPSRYTF.

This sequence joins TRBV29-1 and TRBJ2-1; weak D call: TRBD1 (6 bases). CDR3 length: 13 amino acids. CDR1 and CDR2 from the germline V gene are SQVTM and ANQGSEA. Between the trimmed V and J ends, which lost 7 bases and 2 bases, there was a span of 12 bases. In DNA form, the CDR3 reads TGCAGCGCGCGCAGGGGCACCTACAATGAGCAGTTCTTC. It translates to CSARRGTYNEQFF.

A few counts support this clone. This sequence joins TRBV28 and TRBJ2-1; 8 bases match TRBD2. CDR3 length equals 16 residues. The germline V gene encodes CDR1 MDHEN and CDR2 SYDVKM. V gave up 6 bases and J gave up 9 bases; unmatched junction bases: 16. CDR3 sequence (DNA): TGTGCCAGCAGCCCAAGGGCGGGAGGCCTATACGGTGAGCAGTTCTTC. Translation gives CASSPRAGGLYGEQFF.

The CDR3, as DNA: TGTGCCAGTAGTCGGGGGACTAGCTCTCACAATGAGCAGTTCTTC. Protein sequence: CASSRGTSSHNEQFF. The V and J genes are TRBV19 and TRBJ2-1; 9 bases agree with TRBD2. The CDR3 consists of 15 residues. CDR1 is LNHDA and CDR2 is SQIVND in the germline V gene (reference sequence). The V gene end was trimmed by 5 bases and the J gene end by 5 bases; junction bases not matched to a gene: 7.

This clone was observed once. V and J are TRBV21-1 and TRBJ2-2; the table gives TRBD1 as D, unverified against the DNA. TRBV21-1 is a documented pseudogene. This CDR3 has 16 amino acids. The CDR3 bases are TGTGCCAGCAGCAAAGCCCGAGGGGGATGGACCGGGGAGCTGTTTTTT. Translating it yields CASSKARGGWTGELFF.

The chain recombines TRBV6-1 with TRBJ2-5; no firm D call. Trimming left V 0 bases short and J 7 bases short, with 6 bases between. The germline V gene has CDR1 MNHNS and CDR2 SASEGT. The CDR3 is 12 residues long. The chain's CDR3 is CASSEAPGTQYF. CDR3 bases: TGTGCCAGCAGTGAAGCCCCAGGGACCCAGTACTTC.

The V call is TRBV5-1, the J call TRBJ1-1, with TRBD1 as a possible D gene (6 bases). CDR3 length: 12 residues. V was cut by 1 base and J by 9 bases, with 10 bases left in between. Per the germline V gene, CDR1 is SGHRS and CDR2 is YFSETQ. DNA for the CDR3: TGCGCCAGCAGCTTGACAGGGCCCCAAGCTTTCTTT. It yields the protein CASSLTGPQAFF. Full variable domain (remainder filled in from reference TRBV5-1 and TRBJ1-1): KAGVTQTPRYLIKTRGQQVTLSCSPISGHRSVSWYQQTPGQGLQFLFEYFSETQRNKGNFPGRFSGRQFSNSRSEMNVSTLELGDSALYLCASSLTGPQAFFGQGTRLTVV.

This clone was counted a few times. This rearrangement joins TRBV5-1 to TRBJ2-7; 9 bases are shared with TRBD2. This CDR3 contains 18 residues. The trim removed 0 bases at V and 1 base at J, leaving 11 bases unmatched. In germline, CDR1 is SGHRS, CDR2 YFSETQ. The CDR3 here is CASSLARGSGSMSYEQYF. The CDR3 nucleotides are TGCGCCAGCAGCTTGGCCAGGGGTAGCGGGAGTATGTCCTACGAGCAGTACTTC. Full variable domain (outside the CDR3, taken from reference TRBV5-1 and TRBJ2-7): KAGVTQTPRYLIKTRGQQVTLSCSPISGHRSVSWYQQTPGQGLQFLFEYFSETQRNKGNFPGRFSGRQFSNSRSEMNVSTLELGDSALYLCASSLARGSGSMSYEQYFGPGTRLTVT.

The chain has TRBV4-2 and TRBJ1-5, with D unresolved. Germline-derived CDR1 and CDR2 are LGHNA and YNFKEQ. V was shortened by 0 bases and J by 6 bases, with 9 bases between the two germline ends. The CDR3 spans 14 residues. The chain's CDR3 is CASSQDVGIQPQHF. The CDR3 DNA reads TGTGCCAGCAGCCAAGATGTGGGTATTCAGCCCCAGCATTTT.

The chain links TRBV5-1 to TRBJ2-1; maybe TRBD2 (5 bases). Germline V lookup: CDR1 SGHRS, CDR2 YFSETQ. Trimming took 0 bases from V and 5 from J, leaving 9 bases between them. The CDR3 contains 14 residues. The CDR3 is CASSLEASNNEQFF. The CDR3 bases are TGCGCCAGCAGCTTGGAGGCTAGCAACAATGAGCAGTTCTTC.

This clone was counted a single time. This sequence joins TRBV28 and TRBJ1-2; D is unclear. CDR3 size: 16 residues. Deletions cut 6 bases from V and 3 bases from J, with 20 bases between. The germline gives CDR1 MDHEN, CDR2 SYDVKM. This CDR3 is CASSTAGTLVYYGYTF. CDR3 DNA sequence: TGTGCCAGCAGCACAGCGGGTACCCTGGTATACTATGGCTACACCTTC.

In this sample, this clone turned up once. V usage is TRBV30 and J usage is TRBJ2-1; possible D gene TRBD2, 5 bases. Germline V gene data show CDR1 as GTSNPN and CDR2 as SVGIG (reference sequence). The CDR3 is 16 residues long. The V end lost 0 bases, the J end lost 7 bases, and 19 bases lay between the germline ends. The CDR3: CAWSVGWRGPNNEQFF. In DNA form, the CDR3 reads TGTGCCTGGAGTGTAGGGTGGAGAGGGCCTAATAATGAGCAGTTCTTC.

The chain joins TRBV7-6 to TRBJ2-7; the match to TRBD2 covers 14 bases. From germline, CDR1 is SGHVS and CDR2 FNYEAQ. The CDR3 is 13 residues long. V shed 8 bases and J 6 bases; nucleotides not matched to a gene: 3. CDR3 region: CASGGTSGGEQYF. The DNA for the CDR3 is TGTGCCAGCGGTGGGACTAGCGGGGGCGAGCAGTACTTC.

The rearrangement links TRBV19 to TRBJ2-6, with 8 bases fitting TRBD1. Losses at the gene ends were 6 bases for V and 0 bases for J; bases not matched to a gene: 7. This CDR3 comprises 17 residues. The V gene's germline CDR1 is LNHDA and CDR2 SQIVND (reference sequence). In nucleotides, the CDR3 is TGTGCCAGTAGGGAGGACAGGGCCCCCTCTGGGGCCAACGTCCTGACTTTC. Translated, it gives CASREDRAPSGANVLTF.

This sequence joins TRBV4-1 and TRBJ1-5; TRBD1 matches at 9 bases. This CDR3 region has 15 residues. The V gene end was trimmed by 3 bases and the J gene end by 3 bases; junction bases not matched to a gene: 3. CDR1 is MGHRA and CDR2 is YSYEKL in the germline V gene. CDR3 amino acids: CASSQGQGINQPQHF. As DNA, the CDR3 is TGCGCCAGCAGCCAGGGACAGGGAATCAATCAGCCCCAGCATTTT.

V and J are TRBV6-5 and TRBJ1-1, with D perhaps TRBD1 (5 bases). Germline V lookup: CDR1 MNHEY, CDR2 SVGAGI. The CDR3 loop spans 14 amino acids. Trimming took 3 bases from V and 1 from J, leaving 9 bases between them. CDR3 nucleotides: TGTGCCAGCAGTTATCGGACAACGAACACTGAAGCTTTCTTT. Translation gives CASSYRTTNTEAFF.

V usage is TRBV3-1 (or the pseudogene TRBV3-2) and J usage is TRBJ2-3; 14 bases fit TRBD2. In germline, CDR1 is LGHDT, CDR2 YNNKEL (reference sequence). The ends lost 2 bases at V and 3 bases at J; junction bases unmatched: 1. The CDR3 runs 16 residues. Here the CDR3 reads CASSQRLAGGTDTQYF. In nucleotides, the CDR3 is TGTGCCAGCAGCCAACGACTAGCGGGAGGGACAGATACGCAGTATTTT.

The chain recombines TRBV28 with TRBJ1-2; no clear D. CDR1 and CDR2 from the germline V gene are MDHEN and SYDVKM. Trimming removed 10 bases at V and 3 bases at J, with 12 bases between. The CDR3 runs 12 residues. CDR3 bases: TGTGCCACCCGGTCCCTCCACTATGGCTACACCTTC. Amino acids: CATRSLHYGYTF.

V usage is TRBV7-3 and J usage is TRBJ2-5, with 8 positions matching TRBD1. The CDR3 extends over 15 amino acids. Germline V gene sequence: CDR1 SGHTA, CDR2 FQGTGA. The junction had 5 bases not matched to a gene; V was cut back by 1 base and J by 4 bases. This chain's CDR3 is CASSLRGQVLETQYF. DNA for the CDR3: TGTGCCAGCAGCTTAAGGGGACAGGTGCTAGAGACCCAGTACTTC. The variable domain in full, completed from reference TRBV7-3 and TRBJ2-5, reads GAGVSQTPSNKVTEKGKYVELRCDPISGHTALYWYRQSLGQGPEFLIYFQGTGAADDSGLPNDRFFAVRPEGSVSTLKIQRTERGDSAVYLCASSLRGQVLETQYFGPGTRLLVL.

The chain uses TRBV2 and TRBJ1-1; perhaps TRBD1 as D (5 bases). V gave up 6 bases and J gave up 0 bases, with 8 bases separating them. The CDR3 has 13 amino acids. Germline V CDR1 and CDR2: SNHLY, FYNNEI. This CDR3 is CASRRGLNTEAFF. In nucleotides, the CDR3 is TGTGCCAGCAGAAGGGGTCTGAACACTGAAGCTTTCTTT.

The CDR3 bases are TGTGCCAGCAGTTTAGGGGCCCCGGACGAGCAGTACTTC. This encodes CASSLGAPDEQYF. The J gene is TRBJ2-7, the V gene TRBV28, with D possibly TRBD1 on 5 matching bases. V was shortened by 2 bases and J by 5 bases, with 10 bases between the two germline ends. The CDR3 is 13 amino acids. Germline loops: CDR1 MDHEN, CDR2 SYDVKM.

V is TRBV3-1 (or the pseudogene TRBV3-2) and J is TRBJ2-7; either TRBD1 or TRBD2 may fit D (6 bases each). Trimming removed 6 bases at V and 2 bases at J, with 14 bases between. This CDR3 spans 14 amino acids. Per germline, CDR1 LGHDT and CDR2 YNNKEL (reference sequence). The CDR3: CASRGGFDAYEQYF. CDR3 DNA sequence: TGTGCCAGCAGAGGGGGGTTTGACGCCTACGAGCAGTACTTC.

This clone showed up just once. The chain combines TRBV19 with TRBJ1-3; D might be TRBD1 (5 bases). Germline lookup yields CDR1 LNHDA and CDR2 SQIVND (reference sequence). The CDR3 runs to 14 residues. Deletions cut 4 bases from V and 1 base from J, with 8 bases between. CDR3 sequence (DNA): TGTGCCAGTAGTACACAGGCTTCTGGAAACACCATATATTTT. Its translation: CASSTQASGNTIYF.

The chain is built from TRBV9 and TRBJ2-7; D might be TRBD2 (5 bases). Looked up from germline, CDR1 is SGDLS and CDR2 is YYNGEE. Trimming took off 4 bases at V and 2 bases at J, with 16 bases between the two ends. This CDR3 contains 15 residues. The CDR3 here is CASSPSAGYTYEQYF. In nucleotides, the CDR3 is TGTGCCAGCAGCCCTTCGGCGGGTTACACCTACGAGCAGTACTTC. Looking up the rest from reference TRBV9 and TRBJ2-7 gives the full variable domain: DSGVTQTPKHLITATGQRVTLRCSPRSGDLSVYWYQQSLDQGLQFLIQYYNGEERAKGNILERFSAQQFPDLHSELNLSSLELGDSALYFCASSPSAGYTYEQYFGPGTRLTVT.

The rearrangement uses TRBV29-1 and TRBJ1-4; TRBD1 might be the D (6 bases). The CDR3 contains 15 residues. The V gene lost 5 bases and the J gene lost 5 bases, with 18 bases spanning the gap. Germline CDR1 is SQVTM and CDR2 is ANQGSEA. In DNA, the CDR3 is TGCAGCGTTTCTCAACTGACAGGATGGAATGAAAAACTGTTTTTT. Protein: CSVSQLTGWNEKLFF.

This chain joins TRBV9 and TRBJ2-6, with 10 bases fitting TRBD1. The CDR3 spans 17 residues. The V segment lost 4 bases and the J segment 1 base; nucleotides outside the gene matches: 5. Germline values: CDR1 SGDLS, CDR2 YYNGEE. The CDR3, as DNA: TGTGCCAGCAGCCGGGACAGGGGCAATTCTGGGGCCAACGTCCTGACTTTC. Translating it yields CASSRDRGNSGANVLTF.